This T cell receptor beta chain comes out of a study of response to subunit inactivated influenza vaccine (dated by TCRdb to the late 2010s). Background on the whole study: Deep quantitative T cell receptor repertoire profiling was used in the study to track responses to a trivalent subunit inactivated influenza vaccine.

Library preparation used RT-PCR. Sequenced using an Illumina HiSeq 2500. Using fastp at Q25 and MiXCR, TCRdb reprocessed the public reads and kept productive beta chains. Merged by CDR3 protein, the rows form single entries marked with the most common genes and DNA. The sample profile shows over 150,000 distinct CDR3 sequences; about 10% of them were found once. The ten largest make up around 33% of the sample. V and J are truncated by 4 bases and 1 base respectively, leaving an intervening sequence of 5 bases. There are 13 amino acids in the CDR3, from cysteine to phenylalanine inclusive. The only DNA kept is the CDR3, 39 bases in frame from the first base. Taken from the germline V gene, the CDR1 and CDR2 loops are MDHEN and SYDVKM. Note on this clonotype: Its binding antigen is unknown. No base-level quality is on record; no much larger clone is a single base apart.

General conclusions and limits of the study: The authors proposed that each seasonal influenza vaccination may bring in only a limited number of new T cells.

The sample in question was CD8+ T cells sorted from PBMCs, obtained less than 30 months after vaccination. The chain was built from TRBV28 and TRBJ2-1; no D gene can be assigned with confidence. This TCR derives from a man between 50 and 69 years old who received an inactivated influenza vaccine. Donor details come from another sample of the same person, matched by shared clones. The DNA is as follows: TGTGCCAGCAGTTGGTTTTCCTACAATGAGCAGTTCTTC. Its product reads: CASSWFSYNEQFF.